These T cell receptor beta chains were read from a single sample in a study of identical twins. Each CDR3 protein gets one entry after TCRdb re-called the 5' RACE reads with MiXCR. The sample records about 660,000 distinct CDR3 sequences, less than 10% being singletons. These data were also reused for a study on yellow fever vaccine responses in identical twins.

The material sequenced was PBMCs. These receptor sequences come from a woman aged 18 to 35 in good health. Each CDR3 is given with its conserved first and last residue. Only some rows state a clone size, as once, few, many or a class for expanded clones.

clone size,J gene,V gene,CDR3 protein
many,TRBJ2-7,TRBV20-1,CSARAEADYEQYF
many,TRBJ2-1,TRBV7-8,CASSLRLAGLHNEQFF
.,TRBJ2-7,TRBV28,CASINGQGNYEQYF
few,TRBJ2-7,TRBV6-2/TRBV6-3,CASARQEISYEQYF
many,TRBJ1-6,TRBV2,CASRELGTVGGSPLHF
few,TRBJ1-1,TRBV6-1,CASHYRAGQLTRVPEAFF
.,TRBJ2-7,TRBV20-1,CSNIRQDSSYEQYF
few,TRBJ2-7,TRBV2,CASSFETGQVFTYEQYF
.,TRBJ2-3,TRBV20-1,CFARPWTASTDTQYF
many,TRBJ2-5,TRBV3-1,CASSSGTPETQYF
many,TRBJ2-2,TRBV7-8,CASSLGLAKGNTGELFF
few,TRBJ2-3,TRBV20-1,CSAKTDMRFTDTQYF
.,TRBJ1-2,TRBV12-3/TRBV12-4,CASSQTDNYGYTF
.,TRBJ2-1,TRBV20-1,CSASAQSGEWNEQFF
many,TRBJ2-2,TRBV6-4,CASSESDTGELFF
few,TRBJ2-1,TRBV15,CATSERGEYNEQFF
few,TRBJ2-5,TRBV14,CASSQSSGRSETQYF
.,TRBJ2-7,TRBV29-1,CSVVGGTGFSYEQYF
many,TRBJ1-4,TRBV10-3,CAISDATAATNEKLFF
few,TRBJ2-2,TRBV7-2,CASSLQRNTGELFF
.,TRBJ1-4,TRBV27,CASSLSRPAGEKLFF
.,TRBJ1-1,TRBV7-9,CASSFTGLSTEAFF
many,TRBJ1-2,TRBV12-3/TRBV12-4,CASSLGVPYGYTF
.,TRBJ2-1,TRBV28,CASSPPSGRMNEQFF
few,TRBJ2-3,TRBV19,CASRVTGASTDTQYF
.,TRBJ2-7,TRBV7-6,CASSSQKDSYEQYF
.,TRBJ2-4,TRBV20-1,CSARPGLAGEIAKNIQYF
few,TRBJ2-3,TRBV5-1,CASSLDVDSPDTQYF
many,TRBJ1-5,TRBV7-2,CASSLSGGNQPQHF
many,TRBJ2-2,TRBV6-5,CASSLTGASLNTGELFF
few,TRBJ2-3,TRBV29-1,CSVDSPGVAGTDTQYF
.,TRBJ2-7,TRBV7-9,CASSLTQGAGEQYF
few,TRBJ1-2,TRBV5-6,CASSLGQAFGYTF
few,TRBJ2-1,TRBV6-5,CASSDSDRVSYNEQFF
many,TRBJ1-6,TRBV6-4,CASSEGGNSPLHF
few,TRBJ2-7,TRBV2,CASSEKDLAYVHEQYF
few,TRBJ2-7,TRBV9,CASSVGLSSGVEQYF
few,TRBJ2-5,TRBV7-8,CASSSLAGAKETQYF
.,TRBJ1-2,TRBV29-1,CSVEPNYGYTF
many,TRBJ2-1,TRBV5-1,CASRDKKNEQFF
.,TRBJ2-7,TRBV20-1,CSARDPKGSSYEQYF
.,TRBJ2-3,TRBV7-9,CASSLEYRPSDTQYF
many,TRBJ2-3,TRBV29-1,CSAQYGGITDTQYF
.,TRBJ2-7,TRBV12-3/TRBV12-4,CASRERVGGYEQYF
many,TRBJ2-7,TRBV12-3/TRBV12-4,CASSSPPDGQGVRYEQYF
few,TRBJ1-1,TRBV5-1,CASSLVTENTEAFF
.,TRBJ2-3,TRBV6-5,CASSYSTPGWGTDTQYF
.,TRBJ2-7,TRBV24-1,CATSEGQDYEQYF
.,TRBJ2-3,TRBV20-1,CSAERGGTSTDTQYF
few,TRBJ2-7,TRBV6-2/TRBV6-3,CASTPGLVNGLQYF
few,TRBJ2-5,TRBV7-6,CASSLVVDGETQYF
.,TRBJ2-5,TRBV7-9,CASSSSDRPQETQYF
.,TRBJ2-7,TRBV15,CATSRQGLAGGWDEQYF
.,TRBJ1-1,TRBV7-9,CASSLGGRRQGLWGAFF
.,TRBJ2-1,TRBV21-1,CASSRQGRGLGEQFF
.,TRBJ1-6,TRBV28,CASRVSTGTGGGNSPLHF
.,TRBJ2-3,TRBV3-1,CASSQDLVRSSGGLSTDTQYF
.,TRBJ2-7,TRBV3-1,CASSPETGAPSYEQYF
few,TRBJ2-5,TRBV5-1,CASSLRYQETQYF
.,TRBJ1-1,TRBV6-1,CASSALGQGSTEAFF